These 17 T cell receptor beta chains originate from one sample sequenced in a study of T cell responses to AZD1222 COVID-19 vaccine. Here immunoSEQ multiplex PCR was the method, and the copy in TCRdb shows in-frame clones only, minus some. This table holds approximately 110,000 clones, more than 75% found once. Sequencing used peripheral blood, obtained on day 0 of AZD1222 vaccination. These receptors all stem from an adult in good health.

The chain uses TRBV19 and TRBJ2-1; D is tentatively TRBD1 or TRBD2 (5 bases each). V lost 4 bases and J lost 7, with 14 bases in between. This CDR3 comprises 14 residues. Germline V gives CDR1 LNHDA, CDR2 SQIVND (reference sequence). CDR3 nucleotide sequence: TGTGCCAGTAGTAGACCCGGGACCTCTAATGAGCAGTTCTTC. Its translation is CASSRPGTSNEQFF.

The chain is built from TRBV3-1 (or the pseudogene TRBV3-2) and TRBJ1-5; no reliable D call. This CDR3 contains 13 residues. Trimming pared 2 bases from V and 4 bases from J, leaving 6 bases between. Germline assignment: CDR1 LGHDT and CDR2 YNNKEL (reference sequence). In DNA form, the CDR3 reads TGTGCCAGCAGCCAACAGATAAATCAGCCCCAGCATTTT. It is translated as CASSQQINQPQHF.

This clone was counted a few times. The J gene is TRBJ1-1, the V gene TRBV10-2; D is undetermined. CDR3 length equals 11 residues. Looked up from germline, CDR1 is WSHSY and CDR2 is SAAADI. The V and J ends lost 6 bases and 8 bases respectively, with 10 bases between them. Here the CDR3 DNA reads TGCGCCAGCAGGTTGACACGCGAAGCTTTCTTT. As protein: CASRLTREAFF.

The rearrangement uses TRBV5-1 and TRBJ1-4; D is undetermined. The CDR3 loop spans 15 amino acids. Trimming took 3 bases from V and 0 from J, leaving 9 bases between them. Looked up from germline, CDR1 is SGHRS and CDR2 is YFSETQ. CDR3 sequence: CASSSDGATNEKLFF. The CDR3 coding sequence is TGCGCCAGCAGCTCGGACGGTGCAACTAATGAAAAACTGTTTTTT.

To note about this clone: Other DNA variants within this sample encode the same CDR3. The CDR3 loop is CASSPGQGARGYTF. As DNA, the CDR3 is TGTGCCAGCTCACCGGGACAGGGGGCGCGTGGCTACACCTTC. The rearrangement uses TRBV18 and TRBJ1-2; 12 bases line up with TRBD1. In germline, CDR1 is KGHSH, CDR2 LQKENI. CDR3 length equals 14 residues. The V segment lost 3 bases and the J segment 7 bases; nucleotides outside the gene matches: 3.

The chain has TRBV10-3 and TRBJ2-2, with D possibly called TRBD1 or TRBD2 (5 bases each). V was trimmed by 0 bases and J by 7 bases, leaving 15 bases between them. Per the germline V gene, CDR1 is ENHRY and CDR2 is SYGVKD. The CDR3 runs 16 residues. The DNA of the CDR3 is TGTGCCATCAGTGAGTCGATGGCTAGCAGGGACGGGGAGCTGTTTTTT. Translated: CAISESMASRDGELFF.

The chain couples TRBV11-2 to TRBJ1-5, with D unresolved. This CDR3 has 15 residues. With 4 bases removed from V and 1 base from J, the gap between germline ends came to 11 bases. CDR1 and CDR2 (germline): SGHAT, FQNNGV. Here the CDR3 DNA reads TGTGCCAGCAGCTCTACGGGGTTGAGCAATCAGCCCCAGCATTTT. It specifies CASSSTGLSNQPQHF.

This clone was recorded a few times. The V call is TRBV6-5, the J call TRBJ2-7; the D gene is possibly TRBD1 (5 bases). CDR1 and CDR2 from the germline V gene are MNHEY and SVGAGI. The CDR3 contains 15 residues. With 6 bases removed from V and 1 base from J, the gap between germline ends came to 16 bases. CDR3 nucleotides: TGTGCCAGCAGCCCGTTAGGCGACAGTTCCTACGAGCAGTACTTC. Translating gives CASSPLGDSSYEQYF.

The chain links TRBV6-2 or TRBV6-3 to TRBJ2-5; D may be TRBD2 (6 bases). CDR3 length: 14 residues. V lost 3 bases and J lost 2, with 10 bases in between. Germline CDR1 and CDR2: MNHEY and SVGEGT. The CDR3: CASSYWGGQETQYF. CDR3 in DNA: TGTGCCAGCAGTTATTGGGGAGGACAAGAGACCCAGTACTTC.

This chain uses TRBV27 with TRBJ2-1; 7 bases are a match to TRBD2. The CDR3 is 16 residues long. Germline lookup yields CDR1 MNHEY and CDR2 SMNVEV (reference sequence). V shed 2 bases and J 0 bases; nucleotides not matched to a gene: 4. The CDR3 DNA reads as TGTGCCAGCAGTTTAGACGGGGGGTACTCCTACAATGAGCAGTTCTTC. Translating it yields CASSLDGGYSYNEQFF.

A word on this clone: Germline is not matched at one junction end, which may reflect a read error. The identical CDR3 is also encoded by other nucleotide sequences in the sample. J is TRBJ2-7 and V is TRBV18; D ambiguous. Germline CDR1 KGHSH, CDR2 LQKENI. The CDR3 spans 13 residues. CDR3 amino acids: CASSPRSLGEQYF. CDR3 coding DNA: TGCGCCAGCTCACCCCGTTCGTTAGGGGAGCAGTACTTC.

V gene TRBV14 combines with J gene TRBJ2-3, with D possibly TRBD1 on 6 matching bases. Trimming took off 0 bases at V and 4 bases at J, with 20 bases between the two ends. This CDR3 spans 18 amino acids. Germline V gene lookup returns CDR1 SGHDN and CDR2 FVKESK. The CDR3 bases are TGTGCCAGCAGCCAAGATTGGGGGCTGACTACCTCCGCAGATACGCAGTATTTT. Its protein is CASSQDWGLTTSADTQYF.

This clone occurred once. The CDR3 protein is CASSYGFRARTEAFF. In DNA, the CDR3 is TGTGCCAGCAGTTACGGGTTCAGGGCACGCACTGAAGCTTTCTTT. The V and J genes are TRBV6-2 or TRBV6-3 and TRBJ1-1; D might be TRBD1 (5 bases). V lost 2 bases and J 4 bases, leaving 14 bases between the germline ends. Germline CDR1 is MNHEY and CDR2 is SVGEGT. This CDR3 is 15 amino acids long.

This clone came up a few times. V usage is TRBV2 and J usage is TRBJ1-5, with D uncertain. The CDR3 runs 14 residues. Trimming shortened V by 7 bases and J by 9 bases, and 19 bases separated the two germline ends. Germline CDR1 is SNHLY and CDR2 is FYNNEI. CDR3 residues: CASTTKHGVRPQHF. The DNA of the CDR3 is TGTGCCAGCACAACAAAACACGGGGTTAGGCCCCAGCATTTT. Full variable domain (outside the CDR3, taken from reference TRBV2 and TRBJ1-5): EPEVTQTPSHQVTQMGQEVILRCVPISNHLYFYWYRQILGQKVEFLVSFYNNEISEKSEIFDDQFSVERPDGSNFTLKIRSTKLEDSAMYFCASTTKHGVRPQHFGDGTRLSIL.

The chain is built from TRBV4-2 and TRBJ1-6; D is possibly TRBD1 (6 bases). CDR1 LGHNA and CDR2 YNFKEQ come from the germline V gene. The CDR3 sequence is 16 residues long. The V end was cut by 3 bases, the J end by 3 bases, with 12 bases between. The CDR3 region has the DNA TGTGCCAGCAGCCAGGGGGGCAGGGACTATAATTCACCCCTCCACTTT. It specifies CASSQGGRDYNSPLHF.

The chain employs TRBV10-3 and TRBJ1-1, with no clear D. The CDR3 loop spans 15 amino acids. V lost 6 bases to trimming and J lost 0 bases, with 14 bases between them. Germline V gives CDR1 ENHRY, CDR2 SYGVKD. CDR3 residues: CAIRPSPLMNTEAFF. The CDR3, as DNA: TGTGCCATCAGGCCCAGCCCCCTGATGAACACTGAAGCTTTCTTT.

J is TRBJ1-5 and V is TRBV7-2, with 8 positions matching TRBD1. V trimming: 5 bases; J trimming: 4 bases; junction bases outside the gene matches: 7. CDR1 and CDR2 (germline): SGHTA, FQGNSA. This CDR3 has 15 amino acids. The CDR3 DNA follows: TGTGCCAGCAGCCCGAGGACAGGGCTAAATCAGCCCCAGCATTTT. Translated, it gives CASSPRTGLNQPQHF.